The rows below give T cell receptor beta chains drawn from one sample of a study of blood T cell repertoires in COVID-19. Some clones are missing from TCRdb's copy, which holds only in-frame ones; the method was immunoSEQ multiplex PCR. The repertoire holds around 110,000 clones, about four fifths seen once, with 3.9% in the top ten. Source material: PBMCs or T cells enriched from blood (not recorded which). The receptors come from a woman under 40 who had recovered from COVID-19. CDR3s include the opening cysteine and the closing phenylalanine or tryptophan. Each record gives: clone size, CDR3 length, D gene, J gene, V gene, CDR3 protein, CDR3 DNA. D genes are given only for firm matches. Size is stated for part of the rows, as once, few or many counts, or as a class when the clone is expanded.

>-|12|-|TRBJ1-1|TRBV5-6
CASRWGRTEAFF
TGTGCTAGCAGGTGGGGCAGGACTGAAGCTTTCTTT
>-|15|-|TRBJ1-1|TRBV7-9
CASSPGVWENTEAFF
TGTGCCAGCAGCCCCGGGGTTTGGGAGAACACTGAAGCTTTCTTT
>-|16|TRBD1|TRBJ2-2|TRBV9
CASSVELTGTTGELFF
TGTGCCAGCAGCGTAGAGCTGACAGGGACCACCGGGGAGCTGTTTTTT
>-|15|-|TRBJ1-1|TRBV4-1
CASSQDVREGTEAFF
TGCGCCAGCAGCCAAGATGTCAGGGAGGGCACTGAAGCTTTCTTT
>-|13|-|TRBJ1-1|TRBV5-4
CASSSGQNTEAFF
TGTGCCAGCAGCTCGGGACAGAACACTGAAGCTTTCTTT
>once|15|-|TRBJ1-1|TRBV5-1
CASSLVPESGTEAFF
TGCGCCAGCAGCTTGGTCCCGGAGTCGGGCACTGAAGCTTTCTTT
>once|15|TRBD2|TRBJ2-7|TRBV19
CASSKLAGAYYEQYF
TGTGCCAGTAGTAAACTAGCGGGAGCGTACTACGAGCAGTACTTC
>-|14|-|TRBJ1-2|TRBV6-5
CASSYAGSRYGYTF
TGTGCCAGCAGTTACGCAGGATCCCGGTATGGCTACACCTTC
>-|17|TRBD1|TRBJ1-4|TRBV4-1
CASSQAYLQGANEKLFF
TGCGCCAGCAGCCAGGCTTACCTACAGGGGGCCAATGAAAAACTGTTTTTT
>-|14|-|TRBJ2-2|TRBV7-7
CASSLGHLTGELFF
TGTGCTAGCAGCTTGGGACACCTGACCGGGGAGCTGTTTTTT
>-|14|TRBD1|TRBJ2-5|TRBV7-2
CASSRDRGQETQYF
TGTGCCAGCAGCCGGGACAGGGGGCAAGAGACCCAGTACTTC
>-|16|TRBD2|TRBJ2-3|TRBV23-1
CASSISIGRRTDTQYF
TGCGCCAGCAGTATTTCTATCGGGAGGCGCACAGATACGCAGTATTTT
>-|16|TRBD2|TRBJ2-1|TRBV5-1
CASSVRPGLAGSEQFF
TGCGCCAGCAGCGTCCGACCGGGACTAGCGGGCTCAGAGCAGTTCTTC
>-|12|-|TRBJ1-1|TRBV29-1
CSVEGQDAEAFF
TGCAGCGTTGAGGGGCAGGACGCTGAAGCTTTCTTT
>-|12|-|TRBJ1-2|TRBV6-5
CATGNPRGGYTF
TGTGCCACCGGCAACCCTCGGGGTGGCTACACCTTC
>few|18|-|TRBJ2-1|TRBV4-2
CASSQSRGSGHNYNEQFF
TGTGCCAGCAGCCAATCACGGGGTAGCGGCCATAACTACAATGAGCAGTTCTTC
>-|13|-|TRBJ2-1|TRBV4-1
CASSQGGNNEQFF
TGCGCCAGCAGCCAGGGAGGAAACAATGAGCAGTTCTTC
>-|16|TRBD2|TRBJ2-1|TRBV5-4
CATQRTGGNPYNEQFF
TGTGCCACCCAAAGAACCGGGGGGAACCCCTACAATGAGCAGTTCTTC
>-|13|-|TRBJ2-3|TRBV6-4
CASSDSSHDTQYF
TGTGCCAGCAGTGACTCGAGTCACGATACGCAGTATTTT
>-|14|-|TRBJ1-1|TRBV27
CASSPQGLNTEAFF
TGTGCCAGCAGTCCGCAGGGCCTGAACACTGAAGCTTTCTTT
>-|15|TRBD1|TRBJ1-4|TRBV28
CASSLSGTGSEKLFF
TGTGCCAGCAGTTTATCCGGGACAGGGTCTGAAAAACTGTTTTTT
>-|16|TRBD2|TRBJ2-3|TRBV10-2
CASSSLTSGITDTQYF
TGCGCCAGCAGTTCTCTCACTAGCGGGATCACAGATACGCAGTATTTT
>few|15|TRBD2|TRBJ2-1|TRBV3-1/TRBV3-2
CASSQIASGRALEFF
TGTGCCAGCAGCCAAATCGCTAGCGGGAGGGCCCTGGAGTTCTTC
>-|18|TRBD1|TRBJ1-6|TRBV19
CASSTGQGAHFYNSPLHF
TGTGCCAGTAGTACCGGACAGGGAGCCCACTTCTATAATTCACCCCTCCACTTT
>-|15|-|TRBJ1-1|TRBV7-3
CASSFDGARVGEAFF
TGTGCCAGCAGCTTTGACGGAGCCAGGGTTGGTGAAGCTTTCTTT
>-|16|TRBD2|TRBJ2-2|TRBV28
CASSLSGGRAAGELFF
TGTGCCAGCAGTTTAAGTGGCGGGAGGGCCGCCGGGGAGCTGTTTTTT
>-|15|TRBD2|TRBJ2-3|TRBV4-3
CASSQDSGRADTQYF
TGCGCCAGCAGCCAAGACAGCGGGAGGGCAGATACGCAGTATTTT